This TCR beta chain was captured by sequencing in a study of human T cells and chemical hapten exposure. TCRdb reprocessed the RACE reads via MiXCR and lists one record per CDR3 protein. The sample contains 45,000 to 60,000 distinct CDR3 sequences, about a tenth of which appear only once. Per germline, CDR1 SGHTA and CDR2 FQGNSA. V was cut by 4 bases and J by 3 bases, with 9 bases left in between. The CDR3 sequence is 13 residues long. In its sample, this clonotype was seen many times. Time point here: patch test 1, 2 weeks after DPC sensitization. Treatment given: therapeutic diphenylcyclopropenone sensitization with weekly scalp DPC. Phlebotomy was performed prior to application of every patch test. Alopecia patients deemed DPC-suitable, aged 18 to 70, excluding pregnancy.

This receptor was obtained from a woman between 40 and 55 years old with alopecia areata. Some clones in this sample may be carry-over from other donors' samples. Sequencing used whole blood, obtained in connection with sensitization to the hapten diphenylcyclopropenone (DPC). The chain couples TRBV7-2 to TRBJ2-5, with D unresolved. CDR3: CASSSTYEETQYF. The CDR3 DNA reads TGTGCCAGCAGCTCCACATATGAAGAGACCCAGTACTTC.